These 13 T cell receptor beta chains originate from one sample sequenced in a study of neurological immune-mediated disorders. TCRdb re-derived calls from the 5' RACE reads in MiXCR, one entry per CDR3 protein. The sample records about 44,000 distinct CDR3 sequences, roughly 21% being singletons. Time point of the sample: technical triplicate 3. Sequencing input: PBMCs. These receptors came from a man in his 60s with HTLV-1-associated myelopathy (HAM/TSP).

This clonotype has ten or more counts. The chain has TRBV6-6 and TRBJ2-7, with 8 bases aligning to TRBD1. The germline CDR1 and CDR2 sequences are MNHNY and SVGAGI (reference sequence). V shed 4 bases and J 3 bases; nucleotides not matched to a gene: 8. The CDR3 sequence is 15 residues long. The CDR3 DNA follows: TGTGCCAGCAGTTCTCAGAGGACAGGGAACTACGAGCAGTACTTC. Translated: CASSSQRTGNYEQYF.

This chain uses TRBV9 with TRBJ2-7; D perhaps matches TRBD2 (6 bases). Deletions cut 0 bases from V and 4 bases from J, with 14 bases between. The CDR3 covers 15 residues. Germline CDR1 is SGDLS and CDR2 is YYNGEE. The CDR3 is CASSVEPGRGYEQYF. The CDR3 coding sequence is TGTGCCAGCAGCGTAGAGCCAGGGCGGGGATACGAGCAGTACTTC.

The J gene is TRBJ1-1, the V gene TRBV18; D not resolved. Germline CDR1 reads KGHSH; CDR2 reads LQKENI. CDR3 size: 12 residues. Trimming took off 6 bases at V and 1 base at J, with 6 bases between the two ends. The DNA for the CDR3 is TGTGCCAGCTCGGGAGGGAACACTGAAGCTTTCTTT. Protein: CASSGGNTEAFF. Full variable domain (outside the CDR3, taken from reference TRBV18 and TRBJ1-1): NAGVMQNPRHLVRRRGQEARLRCSPMKGHSHVYWYRQLPEEGLKFMVYLQKENIIDESGMPKERFSAEFPKEGPSILRIQQVVRGDSAAYFCASSGGNTEAFFGQGTRLTVV.

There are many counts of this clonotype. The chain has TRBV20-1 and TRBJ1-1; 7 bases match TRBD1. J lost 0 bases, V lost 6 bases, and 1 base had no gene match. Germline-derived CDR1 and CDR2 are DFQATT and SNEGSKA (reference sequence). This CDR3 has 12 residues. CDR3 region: CSAGQVNTEAFF. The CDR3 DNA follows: TGCAGTGCAGGACAGGTGAACACTGAAGCTTTCTTT.

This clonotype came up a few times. For the CDR3, the DNA is TGTGCCAGCAGCTGGGACGGATATCAGCCCCAGCATTTT. This sequence encodes CASSWDGYQPQHF. The chain has TRBV27 and TRBJ1-5; perhaps TRBD1 as D (5 bases). CDR1 MNHEY and CDR2 SMNVEV come from the germline V gene (reference sequence). Trimming removed 6 bases at V and 5 bases at J, with 11 bases between. The CDR3 length is 13 residues.

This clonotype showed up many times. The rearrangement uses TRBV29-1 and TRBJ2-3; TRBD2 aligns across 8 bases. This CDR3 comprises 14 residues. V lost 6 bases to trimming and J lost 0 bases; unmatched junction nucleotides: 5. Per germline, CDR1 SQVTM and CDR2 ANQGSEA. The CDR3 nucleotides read TGCAGCGTCACTAGCGGACCTAGCACAGATACGCAGTATTTT. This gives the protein CSVTSGPSTDTQYF.

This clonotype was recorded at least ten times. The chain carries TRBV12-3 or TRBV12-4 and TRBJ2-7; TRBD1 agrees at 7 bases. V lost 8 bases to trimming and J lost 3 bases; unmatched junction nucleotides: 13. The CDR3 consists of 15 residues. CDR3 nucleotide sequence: TGTGCCAGCTCGTCAATGGGGCAGGGGGTCTACGAGCAGTACTTC. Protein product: CASSSMGQGVYEQYF.

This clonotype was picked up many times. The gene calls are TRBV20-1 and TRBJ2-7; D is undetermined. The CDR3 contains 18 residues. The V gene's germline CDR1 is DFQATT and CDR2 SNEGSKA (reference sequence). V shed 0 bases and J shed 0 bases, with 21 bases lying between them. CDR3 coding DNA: TGCAGTGCTAGAGACCCCACTCGAAAGGAAAAGAGCTCCTACGAGCAGTACTTC. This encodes CSARDPTRKEKSSYEQYF.

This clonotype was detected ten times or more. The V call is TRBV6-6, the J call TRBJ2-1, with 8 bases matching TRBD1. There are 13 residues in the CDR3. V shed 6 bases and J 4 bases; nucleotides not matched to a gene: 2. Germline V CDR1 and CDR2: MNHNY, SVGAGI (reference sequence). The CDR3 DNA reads TGTGCCAGCAGAGACAGGGGATACAATGAGCAGTTCTTC. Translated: CASRDRGYNEQFF.

CDR3 sequence reads: CASSPRTGGLETQYF. DNA for the CDR3: TGTGCCAGCAGCCCACGGACAGGGGGCTTGGAGACCCAGTACTTC. The chain is built from TRBV3-1 and TRBJ2-5; 11 nucleotides align to TRBD1. Germline V gives CDR1 LGHDT, CDR2 YNNKEL (reference sequence). This CDR3 region has 15 residues. V dropped 4 bases and J dropped 5; count of bases not matched to a gene: 6.

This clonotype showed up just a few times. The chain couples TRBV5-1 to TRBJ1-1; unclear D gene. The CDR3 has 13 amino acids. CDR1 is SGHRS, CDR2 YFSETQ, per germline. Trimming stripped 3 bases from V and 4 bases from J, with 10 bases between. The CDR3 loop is CASSSGPATEAFF. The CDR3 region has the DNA TGCGCCAGCAGCTCCGGACCAGCCACTGAAGCTTTCTTT.

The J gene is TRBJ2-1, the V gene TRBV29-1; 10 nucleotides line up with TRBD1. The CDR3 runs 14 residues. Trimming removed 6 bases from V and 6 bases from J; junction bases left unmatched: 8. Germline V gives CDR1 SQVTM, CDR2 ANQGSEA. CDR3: CSVDRGRTSNEQFF. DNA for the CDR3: TGCAGCGTGGACAGGGGGAGGACCAGCAATGAGCAGTTCTTC.

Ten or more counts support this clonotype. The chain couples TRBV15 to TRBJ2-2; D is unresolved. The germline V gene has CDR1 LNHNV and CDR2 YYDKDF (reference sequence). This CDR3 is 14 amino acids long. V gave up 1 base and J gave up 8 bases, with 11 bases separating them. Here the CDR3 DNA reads TGTGCCACCAGCAGAGTTGTGGGGAAGGGGGAGCTGTTTTTT. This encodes CATSRVVGKGELFF.